The 32 T cell receptor beta chains below all came from one sample that was sequenced in a study of cytomegalovirus exposure and HLA in healthy donors. The primer mix had 60 Vbeta and 13 Jbeta primers. Here immunoSEQ multiplex PCR was the method, and the copy in TCRdb shows in-frame clones only, minus some. Here the sample spans over 150,000 clones, about 70% being singletons. The sample was PBMCs. The receptor set was obtained from a woman younger than 30 in good health and CMV-seropositive.

The rearrangement joins TRBV27 to TRBJ2-7; possibly TRBD1 for D (5 bases). Trimming left V 4 bases short and J 1 base short, with 11 bases between. Germline V gene sequence: CDR1 MNHEY, CDR2 SMNVEV (reference sequence). The CDR3 covers 14 residues. CDR3 nucleotide sequence: TGTGCCAGCAGTTACCAGGGTAGTTCCTACGAGCAGTACTTC. Its protein is CASSYQGSSYEQYF.

This clone appeared a few times. The V gene is TRBV27, the J gene TRBJ2-7; D perhaps matches TRBD1 (6 bases). Trimming stripped 0 bases from V and 0 bases from J, with 12 bases between. The V gene's germline CDR1 is MNHEY and CDR2 SMNVEV (reference sequence). This CDR3 spans 16 amino acids. CDR3 nucleotides: TGTGCCAGCAGTTTATCGTGGCAGGGGAGCTCCTACGAGCAGTACTTC. It codes for CASSLSWQGSSYEQYF.

The gene calls are TRBV7-6 and TRBJ2-1; D not certain. This CDR3 has 12 residues. The germline V and J ends were trimmed by 4 bases and 5 bases, with 6 bases remaining between them. Germline values: CDR1 SGHVS, CDR2 FNYEAQ. In DNA form, the CDR3 reads TGTGCCAGCAGCTCCGCGAACAATGAGCAGTTCTTC. Amino acids: CASSSANNEQFF.

The chain recombines TRBV7-3 with TRBJ2-1; 13 bases agree with TRBD2. V shed 5 bases, J shed 10 bases, and the junction held 11 bases outside the gene matches. The CDR3 runs to 16 residues. In germline, CDR1 is SGHTA, CDR2 FQGTGA. The CDR3 DNA reads as TGTGCCAGCAGCCCCCGCCCGGGGACTAGCGGGATGGAGCAGTTCTTC. Its translation: CASSPRPGTSGMEQFF.

V gene TRBV6-6 combines with J gene TRBJ1-4, with 9 bases aligning to TRBD1. CDR3 length: 15 residues. Trimming took 5 bases from V and 8 from J; bases not matched to a gene: 9. Germline V gene data show CDR1 as MNHNY and CDR2 as SVGAGI (reference sequence). This chain's CDR3 is CASSAPGQGGEKLFF. The DNA for the CDR3 is TGTGCCAGCAGTGCCCCGGGACAGGGAGGAGAAAAACTGTTTTTT.

This chain links TRBV5-1 with TRBJ2-1, with D perhaps matching TRBD2 (5 bases). CDR1 is SGHRS, CDR2 YFSETQ, per germline. V was clipped by 3 bases and J by 4 bases, with 14 bases between them. The length of the CDR3 is 15 residues. The CDR3, as DNA: TGCGCCAGCAGCTCCCTTGGGAGCGGTTACAATGAGCAGTTCTTC. Its translation: CASSSLGSGYNEQFF.

The V gene is TRBV19, the J gene TRBJ2-7; the match to TRBD1 covers 7 bases. The V segment lost 4 bases and the J segment 3 bases; nucleotides outside the gene matches: 6. Germline loops: CDR1 LNHDA, CDR2 SQIVND (reference sequence). The CDR3 is 14 residues long. CDR3 bases: TGTGCCAGTAGTACGACAGGGAAAGGCTACGAGCAGTACTTC. This encodes CASSTTGKGYEQYF.

This clone has only a few counts. This chain joins TRBV11-2 and TRBJ1-1; D is unresolved. CDR3 length: 12 amino acids. CDR1 is SGHAT, CDR2 FQNNGV, per germline. Trimming pared 0 bases from V and 8 bases from J, leaving 7 bases between. The CDR3 sequence is CASSLDAREAFF. DNA of the CDR3: TGTGCCAGCAGCTTAGATGCGCGGGAAGCTTTCTTT.

A few counts support this clone. The rearrangement uses TRBV27 and TRBJ2-5, with TRBD2 identical over 9 bases. V was clipped by 4 bases and J by 2 bases; unmatched bases: 5. The germline gives CDR1 MNHEY, CDR2 SMNVEV (reference sequence). The CDR3 is 15 residues long. The CDR3 here is CASSSLAGNQETQYF. The CDR3 bases are TGTGCCAGCAGTTCTCTAGCGGGAAATCAAGAGACCCAGTACTTC.

This rearrangement joins TRBV5-1 to TRBJ2-2; TRBD1 aligns across 11 bases. This CDR3 region has 15 residues. Germline V gene lookup returns CDR1 SGHRS and CDR2 YFSETQ. V shed 6 bases, J shed 6 bases, and the junction held 7 bases outside the gene matches. The CDR3 nucleotides read TGCGCCAGCATACCCGGGACAGGGGGTGCCGGGGAGCTGTTTTTT. Translated, it gives CASIPGTGGAGELFF.

This rearrangement joins TRBV4-1 to TRBJ1-5, with D perhaps matching TRBD1 (5 bases). This CDR3 contains 15 residues. Germline V lookup: CDR1 MGHRA, CDR2 YSYEKL. Trimming took off 1 base at V and 5 bases at J, with 12 bases between the two ends. The CDR3 DNA sequence: TGCGCCAGCAGCCAAGGAGGCAGGGACTATCAGCCCCAGCATTTT. This translates into CASSQGGRDYQPQHF.

The rearrangement joins TRBV11-1 to TRBJ2-7, with 7 bases matching TRBD2. The CDR3 totals 17 residues. Germline V CDR1 and CDR2: SGHAT, FQDESV (reference sequence). V lost 5 bases to trimming and J lost 2 bases; unmatched junction nucleotides: 15. The CDR3 region has the DNA TGTGCCAGCAGCCGCACGGACGGGCGGGGGATTACCTACGAGCAGTACTTC. Its translation: CASSRTDGRGITYEQYF. The entire variable domain, with the rest obtained from reference TRBV11-1 and TRBJ2-7, is as follows: EAEVAQSPRYKITEKSQAVAFWCDPISGHATLYWYRQILGQGPELLVQFQDESVVDDSQLPKDRFSAERLKGVDSTLKIQPAELGDSAMYLCASSRTDGRGITYEQYFGPGTRLTVT.

The chain couples TRBV5-4 to TRBJ2-3; D might be TRBD2 (5 bases). The length of the CDR3 is 14 residues. V lost 0 bases and J lost 4, with 9 bases in between. CDR1 SGHNT and CDR2 YYREEE come from the germline V gene (reference sequence). This CDR3 is CASSLAFGADTQYF. CDR3 nucleotide sequence: TGTGCCAGCAGCTTGGCCTTCGGGGCAGATACGCAGTATTTT.

The chain joins TRBV18 to TRBJ1-1; possibly TRBD1 for D (5 bases). V was shortened by 2 bases and J by 1 base, with 11 bases between the two germline ends. Germline CDR1 KGHSH, CDR2 LQKENI. The CDR3 extends over 15 amino acids. DNA for the CDR3: TGTGCCAGCTCACCAATAAGCAGGGCGAACACTGAAGCTTTCTTT. This gives the protein CASSPISRANTEAFF.

The chain joins TRBV6-1 to TRBJ2-3; D possibly corresponds to TRBD1 (6 bases). V was clipped by 4 bases and J by 3 bases, with 14 bases between them. The CDR3 extends over 15 amino acids. Per the germline V gene, CDR1 is MNHNS and CDR2 is SASEGT. The CDR3 here is CASSGQTGSTDTQYF. The CDR3 DNA sequence: TGTGCCAGCAGTGGGCAGACAGGCTCAACAGATACGCAGTATTTT.

The chain links TRBV29-1 to TRBJ2-5; no firm D call. The tail of the sequence fits TRBJ2-7 better, so the J call may be wrong. The CDR3 consists of 11 residues. Germline lookup yields CDR1 SQVTM and CDR2 ANQGSEA. The CDR3 sequence: CSVRRSYEQYF. The CDR3 DNA reads TGCAGCGTCCGTAGATCATACGAGCAGTACTTC.

This clone appeared a few times. J is TRBJ1-1 and V is TRBV4-3; 9 nucleotides match TRBD1. The germline V gene has CDR1 LGHNA and CDR2 YSLEER. The CDR3 runs to 14 residues. Unmatched junction bases numbered 8, after V lost 4 bases and J lost 8 bases. CDR3 residues: CASSRGDRESEAFF. Written as DNA, the CDR3 is TGCGCCAGCAGCCGAGGGGACAGGGAATCAGAAGCTTTCTTT.

This clone was recorded a few times. V is TRBV27 and J is TRBJ2-1; 8 bases align to TRBD1. V dropped 2 bases and J dropped 6; count of bases not matched to a gene: 0. Germline CDR1 and CDR2: MNHEY and SMNVEV (reference sequence). The CDR3 is made up of 13 amino acids. The CDR3 region is CASSLGQGNEQFF. Written as DNA, the CDR3 is TGTGCCAGCAGTTTAGGACAGGGCAATGAGCAGTTCTTC.

The rearrangement uses TRBV11-1 and TRBJ1-1; no definite D call. The germline V gene has CDR1 SGHAT and CDR2 FQDESV (reference sequence). This CDR3 spans 13 amino acids. V was clipped by 6 bases and J by 3 bases, with 11 bases between them. CDR3 loop: CASRVPGYTEAFF. In nucleotides, the CDR3 is TGTGCCAGCAGGGTTCCAGGTTACACTGAAGCTTTCTTT.

The V call is TRBV4-2, the J call TRBJ1-1; D is uncertain. Germline assignment: CDR1 LGHNA and CDR2 YNFKEQ. The length of the CDR3 is 15 residues. Trimming removed 1 base from V and 1 base from J, with 10 bases in between. DNA of the CDR3: TGTGCCAGCAGCCAAGGACGACTCGAGAACACTGAAGCTTTCTTT. Protein: CASSQGRLENTEAFF.

Only a few counts were recorded for this clone. The chain uses TRBV2 and TRBJ1-5, with 8 bases aligning to TRBD1. This CDR3 contains 15 residues. Germline CDR1 reads SNHLY; CDR2 reads FYNNEI. V lost 2 bases and J lost 2; bases outside the gene matches: 2. The CDR3 nucleotides read TGTGCCAGCAGTGAACAGGGGGCGGGCAATCAGCCCCAGCATTTT. Protein product: CASSEQGAGNQPQHF.

V usage is TRBV10-3 and J usage is TRBJ1-4, with D uncertain. V lost 6 bases to trimming and J lost 5 bases, with 13 bases between them. The CDR3 consists of 14 residues. Germline CDR1 is ENHRY and CDR2 is SYGVKD. CDR3 protein: CAISPGGSNEKLFF. CDR3 sequence (DNA): TGTGCCATCAGCCCGGGAGGGTCGAATGAAAAACTGTTTTTT.

The rearrangement links TRBV5-5 to TRBJ2-1, with 7 positions matching TRBD2. V gave up 3 bases and J gave up 6 bases; unmatched junction bases: 9. The CDR3 consists of 15 residues. CDR1 is SGHKS, CDR2 YYEKEE, per germline (reference sequence). The CDR3 DNA reads as TGTGCCAGCAGCTCGGGACTAACGGCGCCCAATGAGCAGTTCTTC. Its translation is CASSSGLTAPNEQFF. Based on the CDR3 plus reference TRBV5-5 and TRBJ2-1, the full variable domain is DAGVTQSPTHLIKTRGQQVTLRCSPISGHKSVSWYQQVLGQGPQFIFQYYEKEERGRGNFPDRFSARQFPNYSSELNVNALLLGDSALYLCASSSGLTAPNEQFFGPGTRLTVL.

This clone was seen more than once but under ten times. The V gene is TRBV6-1, the J gene TRBJ2-7; a weak D match, TRBD2 (6 bases). The CDR3 is 13 amino acids. Germline V gene data show CDR1 as MNHNS and CDR2 as SASEGT. The germline V and J ends were trimmed by 4 bases and 2 bases, with 9 bases remaining between them. CDR3 region: CASSAGLTYEQYF. CDR3 nucleotides: TGTGCCAGCAGTGCGGGACTCACCTACGAGCAGTACTTC.

The rearrangement links TRBV7-2 to TRBJ2-5; TRBD2 aligns across 8 bases. CDR1 and CDR2 from the germline V gene are SGHTA and FQGNSA. The CDR3 totals 18 residues. With V trimmed by 1 base and J by 5 bases, 15 bases remained unmatched. This CDR3 reads CASSLGFAGGLMWETQYF. For the CDR3, the DNA is TGTGCCAGCAGCTTAGGTTTTGCGGGAGGATTGATGTGGGAGACCCAGTACTTC.

The chain recombines TRBV2 with TRBJ2-1, with 8 bases that match TRBD1. The V gene's germline CDR1 is SNHLY and CDR2 FYNNEI. Trimming removed 6 bases from V and 7 bases from J; junction bases left unmatched: 11. The CDR3 consists of 15 residues. The CDR3 here is CASRLTGVRVNEQFF. As DNA, the CDR3 is TGTGCCAGCAGGCTGACAGGGGTTAGGGTAAATGAGCAGTTCTTC.

V and J are TRBV5-1 and TRBJ1-1, with 7 bases that match TRBD1. The junction had 8 bases not matched to a gene; V was cut back by 4 bases and J by 2 bases. Germline V gene lookup returns CDR1 SGHRS and CDR2 YFSETQ. The CDR3 is 15 residues long. This chain's CDR3 is CASSQLRQGNTEAFF. The DNA for the CDR3 is TGCGCCAGCAGCCAACTTAGACAGGGTAACACTGAAGCTTTCTTT. Full variable domain (missing parts from reference TRBV5-1 and TRBJ1-1): KAGVTQTPRYLIKTRGQQVTLSCSPISGHRSVSWYQQTPGQGLQFLFEYFSETQRNKGNFPGRFSGRQFSNSRSEMNVSTLELGDSALYLCASSQLRQGNTEAFFGQGTRLTVV.

J is TRBJ1-4 and V is TRBV19; D not resolved. The CDR3 has 13 amino acids. CDR1 LNHDA and CDR2 SQIVND come from the germline V gene (reference sequence). CDR3 in amino acids: CATLRGADEKLFF. In nucleotides, the CDR3 is TGTGCGACGCTCCGGGGAGCGGATGAAAAACTGTTTTTT.

The chain is built from TRBV21-1 and TRBJ2-7; the table names TRBD2, a call not compared with the DNA. TRBV21-1 is termed a pseudogene. CDR3 length: 19 amino acids. The CDR3 sequence is CASSKKEETSGLRAYEQYF. CDR3 nucleotide sequence: TGTGCCAGCAGCAAAAAGGAGGAGACTAGCGGTCTCAGGGCCTACGAGCAGTACTTC.

The V gene is TRBV5-8, the J gene TRBJ1-3; D is uncertain. V lost 1 base to trimming and J lost 2 bases, with 4 bases between them. The V gene's germline CDR1 is SGHTS and CDR2 YDEGEE. This CDR3 region has 13 residues. The CDR3 DNA follows: TGTGCCAGCAGCTTGATTACTGGAAACACCATATATTTT. This encodes CASSLITGNTIYF.

The J gene is TRBJ1-2, the V gene TRBV9; no firm D call. The CDR3 covers 13 residues. Germline CDR1 SGDLS, CDR2 YYNGEE. Trimming shortened V by 4 bases and J by 2 bases, and 9 bases separated the two germline ends. In DNA form, the CDR3 reads TGTGCCAGCAGCCCCTTAGAAAACTATGGCTACACCTTC. Its protein is CASSPLENYGYTF.

The chain combines TRBV28 with TRBJ2-1; D possibly corresponds to TRBD1 (5 bases). CDR1 is MDHEN, CDR2 SYDVKM, per germline. Trimming shortened V by 5 bases and J by 4 bases, and 12 bases separated the two germline ends. The CDR3 is made up of 14 amino acids. DNA for the CDR3: TGTGCCAGCAGTCCACCACAGGCTTACAATGAGCAGTTCTTC. Translation: CASSPPQAYNEQFF.